Below, 27 T cell receptor beta chains from the same sample are listed, as sequenced in a study of control samples from healthy donors and cancer patients. Clones were read by immunoSEQ multiplex PCR, and TCRdb kept only the in-frame ones, dropping some. The sample has some 130,000 clones; roughly 90% are singletons. Material: blood. These receptors all come from a woman in her fifties or sixties in good health.

V is TRBV2 and J is TRBJ1-2; D is ambiguous. Germline values: CDR1 SNHLY, CDR2 FYNNEI. The V and J ends lost 1 base and 8 bases respectively, with 8 bases between them. This CDR3 is built from 12 residues. The CDR3 spells CASSEGSAGYTF. The DNA of the CDR3 is TGTGCCAGCAGTGAAGGGAGCGCGGGCTACACCTTC.

This chain uses TRBV5-4 with TRBJ2-1; 10 bases match TRBD1. J was trimmed by 6 bases and V by 4 bases; bases with no gene match: 7. Germline V lookup: CDR1 SGHNT, CDR2 YYREEE (reference sequence). CDR3 size: 15 residues. DNA for the CDR3: TGTGCCAGCAGCCTGGGACAGGGGTTCAGCAATGAGCAGTTCTTC. This codes for CASSLGQGFSNEQFF.

The chain recombines TRBV30 with TRBJ2-5, with a weak D call TRBD2 (5 bases). Germline CDR1 and CDR2: GTSNPN and SVGIG (reference sequence). Trimming removed 4 bases at V and 5 bases at J, with 14 bases between. The CDR3 is 13 amino acids. The CDR3 nucleotides are TGTGCCTGGAACGGGGTCGTGGGGGAGACCCAGTACTTC. As protein: CAWNGVVGETQYF.

With regard to this clone: Other DNA sequences in the same sample also yield this CDR3. The J gene is TRBJ1-3, the V gene TRBV7-9, with a possible D match to TRBD1 (5 bases). This CDR3 region has 14 residues. In germline, CDR1 is SEHNR, CDR2 FQNEAQ (reference sequence). Trimming stripped 3 bases from V and 0 bases from J, with 6 bases between. This CDR3 is CASSLGDSGNTIYF. The CDR3 DNA is TGTGCCAGCAGCTTGGGGGACTCTGGAAACACCATATATTTT.

This sequence joins TRBV29-1 and TRBJ1-1, with a possible D match to TRBD1 (5 bases). The germline V gene encodes CDR1 SQVTM and CDR2 ANQGSEA. The CDR3 has 13 amino acids. With 4 bases removed from V and 10 bases from J, the gap between germline ends came to 19 bases. The CDR3 nucleotides are TGCAGCGTTGGTCCGGGGCCGGGGATACCAGCTTTCTTT. Its protein is CSVGPGPGIPAFF.

CDR3 bases: TGTGCCAGTAGTCCGACAGGGATTGGCACCGGGGAGCTGTTTTTT. Its protein product is CASSPTGIGTGELFF. The J gene is TRBJ2-2, the V gene TRBV19; 7 bases align to TRBD1. The V and J ends lost 5 bases and 4 bases, in that order; junction bases with no gene match: 7. The germline CDR1 and CDR2 sequences are LNHDA and SQIVND (reference sequence). The CDR3 contains 15 residues.

V gene TRBV6-2 or TRBV6-3 combines with J gene TRBJ2-7, with TRBD2 as a possible D gene (6 bases). Trimming shortened V by 4 bases and J by 6 bases, and 7 bases separated the two germline ends. The CDR3 has 11 residues. Germline V lookup: CDR1 MNHEY, CDR2 SVGEGT. Here the CDR3 reads CASSSSVEQYF. The CDR3 coding sequence is TGTGCCAGCAGTTCTAGCGTCGAGCAGTACTTC.

The rearrangement joins TRBV13 to TRBJ2-3, with TRBD2 matching 9 bases. The germline CDR1 and CDR2 sequences are PRHDT and FYEKMQ (reference sequence). The CDR3 has 15 amino acids. V dropped 3 bases and J dropped 1; count of bases not matched to a gene: 2. CDR3 loop: CASSFRTSGTDTQYF. Here the CDR3 DNA reads TGTGCCAGCAGCTTTCGGACTAGCGGCACAGATACGCAGTATTTT.

This chain connects TRBV4-2 to TRBJ1-1; 8 bases are a match to TRBD1. Unmatched junction bases numbered 14, after V lost 1 base and J lost 7 bases. CDR1 LGHNA and CDR2 YNFKEQ come from the germline V gene. CDR3 length equals 17 residues. The CDR3 region is CASSQGSIGQGGSEAFF. CDR3 in DNA: TGTGCCAGCAGCCAAGGTTCGATTGGACAGGGAGGAAGTGAAGCTTTCTTT.

The chain carries TRBV20-1 and TRBJ1-2, with a weak D call TRBD1 (6 bases). The CDR3 is 16 amino acids. Germline values: CDR1 DFQATT, CDR2 SNEGSKA (reference sequence). Trimming took off 6 bases at V and 1 base at J, with 21 bases between the two ends. The CDR3 DNA reads as TGCAGTGCGAGTGACAGGAACAGTTTATTTAACTATGGCTACACCTTC. The encoded protein is CSASDRNSLFNYGYTF.

The chain links TRBV2 to TRBJ1-1; D unclear. The CDR3 has 13 residues. V was clipped by 5 bases and J by 1 base, with 8 bases between them. From germline, CDR1 is SNHLY and CDR2 FYNNEI. The CDR3 here is CASSQSENTEAFF. In nucleotides, the CDR3 is TGTGCCAGCAGTCAATCGGAGAACACTGAAGCTTTCTTT.

The chain employs TRBV5-1 and TRBJ1-2; D might be TRBD1 (5 bases). The CDR3 runs to 16 residues. Germline lookup yields CDR1 SGHRS and CDR2 YFSETQ. The V end lost 0 bases, the J end lost 8 bases, and 20 bases lay between the germline ends. As DNA, the CDR3 is TGCGCCAGCAGCTTGGGAGGCAGGGTATTTGGGGACGGCTACACCTTC. Translated, it gives CASSLGGRVFGDGYTF.

The chain links TRBV29-1 to TRBJ1-1; perhaps TRBD1 as D (5 bases). CDR3 size: 11 residues. V lost 6 bases to trimming and J lost 6 bases, with 11 bases between them. The germline CDR1 and CDR2 sequences are SQVTM and ANQGSEA. For the CDR3, the DNA is TGCAGCGTAGGGGCGATCTCTGAAGCTTTCTTT. Its protein is CSVGAISEAFF.

The V gene is TRBV3-1 (or the pseudogene TRBV3-2), the J gene TRBJ2-4; 14 bases agree with TRBD2. CDR1 and CDR2 (germline): LGHDT, YNNKEL (reference sequence). CDR3 size: 17 residues. The V and J ends lost 2 bases and 8 bases, in that order; junction bases with no gene match: 8. The CDR3 nucleotides read TGTGCCAGCAGCCAAAGGACTAGCGGGAGGTCGGCGGACATTCAGTACTTC. As protein: CASSQRTSGRSADIQYF.

This clone was seen more than once but under ten times. The CDR3 loop reads CAWRGARGNSPLHF. For the CDR3, the DNA is TGTGCCTGGAGGGGGGCGCGGGGTAATTCACCCCTCCACTTT. The chain carries TRBV30 and TRBJ1-6; the D gene is possibly TRBD1 (6 bases). Deletions cut 3 bases from V and 6 bases from J, with 12 bases between. CDR3 length: 14 amino acids. Germline CDR1 is GTSNPN and CDR2 is SVGIG (reference sequence).

The chain combines TRBV5-1 with TRBJ2-7; D is undetermined. Between the trimmed V and J ends, which lost 4 bases and 2 bases, there was a span of 16 bases. This CDR3 is 15 amino acids long. Germline CDR1 SGHRS, CDR2 YFSETQ. The CDR3 spells CASSPDGRPTYEQYF. DNA for the CDR3: TGCGCCAGCAGCCCCGACGGCCGCCCCACCTACGAGCAGTACTTC.

This clone was counted only a few times. The chain uses TRBV6-5 and TRBJ2-7; TRBD2 is a possible D gene (6 bases). The CDR3 has 12 amino acids. Trimming took 5 bases from V and 4 from J, leaving 9 bases between them. CDR1 and CDR2 (germline): MNHEY, SVGAGI. The CDR3 nucleotides are TGTGCCAGCAGTCTGGAGGGGTACGAGCAGTACTTC. Translating it yields CASSLEGYEQYF.

The genes are TRBV19 and TRBJ2-7; 11 bases align to TRBD1. The CDR3 has 14 residues. V dropped 4 bases and J dropped 4; count of bases not matched to a gene: 3. Germline values: CDR1 LNHDA, CDR2 SQIVND (reference sequence). DNA of the CDR3: TGTGCCAGTAGTACCGGGACAGGGGGGTACGAGCAGTACTTC. Its translation is CASSTGTGGYEQYF.

This chain connects TRBV11-2 to TRBJ2-7, with D hard to call. Trimming stripped 2 bases from V and 5 bases from J, with 7 bases between. This CDR3 spans 12 amino acids. The V gene's germline CDR1 is SGHAT and CDR2 FQNNGV. DNA for the CDR3: TGTGCCAGCAGCTTATGGATCCACGAGCAGTACTTC. It translates to CASSLWIHEQYF.

This chain joins TRBV27 and TRBJ2-5; D is ambiguous. V lost 5 bases and J lost 1, with 26 bases in between. The CDR3 has 19 residues. The germline V gene encodes CDR1 MNHEY and CDR2 SMNVEV (reference sequence). CDR3 in DNA: TGTGCCAGCAGTCCAAGACCCTTTTCGACGGTGACTTCCCAAGAGACCCAGTACTTC. This translates into CASSPRPFSTVTSQETQYF.

V and J are TRBV5-1 and TRBJ1-2; D may be TRBD1 (6 bases). Trimming pared 4 bases from V and 0 bases from J, leaving 13 bases between. Germline CDR1 SGHRS, CDR2 YFSETQ. This CDR3 comprises 15 residues. The CDR3 loop reads CASSEDSLPNYGYTF. CDR3 nucleotides: TGCGCCAGCAGCGAGGACAGTTTACCTAACTATGGCTACACCTTC. Full variable domain (rest looked up from reference TRBV5-1 and TRBJ1-2): KAGVTQTPRYLIKTRGQQVTLSCSPISGHRSVSWYQQTPGQGLQFLFEYFSETQRNKGNFPGRFSGRQFSNSRSEMNVSTLELGDSALYLCASSEDSLPNYGYTFGSGTRLTVV.

The chain employs TRBV7-9 and TRBJ2-1; 11 nucleotides align to TRBD2. Germline lookup yields CDR1 SEHNR and CDR2 FQNEAQ (reference sequence). V was clipped by 5 bases and J by 12 bases; unmatched bases: 15. The CDR3 totals 16 residues. The CDR3 region has the DNA TGTGCCAGCAGCGAACCGGGACTAGCGGATACAATGAGGCAGTTCTTC. It translates to CASSEPGLADTMRQFF.

The gene calls are TRBV18 and TRBJ2-1; 11 bases match TRBD2. This CDR3 is 22 amino acids long. The V segment lost 2 bases and the J segment 2 bases; nucleotides outside the gene matches: 20. Germline assignment: CDR1 KGHSH and CDR2 LQKENI. The CDR3 spells CASSPGTGARSGTSGTYNEQFF. Written as DNA, the CDR3 is TGTGCCAGCTCACCAGGGACAGGCGCTCGCTCCGGGACTAGCGGCACCTACAATGAGCAGTTCTTC.

A remark on this clone: At the DNA level, this CDR3 is encoded by other sequences in the same sample as well. This sequence joins TRBV5-1 and TRBJ1-6; the D is unclear. Trimming took off 4 bases at V and 8 bases at J, with 13 bases between the two ends. The CDR3 runs 14 residues. Germline V gene data show CDR1 as SGHRS and CDR2 as YFSETQ. The CDR3 reads CASSNAGFDSPLHF. In DNA, the CDR3 is TGCGCCAGCAGCAATGCTGGTTTTGATTCACCCCTCCACTTT.

The rearrangement links TRBV19 to TRBJ1-5, with a tentative D call TRBD1 (5 bases). The germline V gene has CDR1 LNHDA and CDR2 SQIVND (reference sequence). Deletions cut 6 bases from V and 8 bases from J, with 11 bases between. The CDR3 totals 12 residues. CDR3 nucleotide sequence: TGTGCCAGTAGCTGGGGCGGGGAGCCCCAGCATTTT. Translation: CASSWGGEPQHF.

The V call is TRBV11-2, the J call TRBJ2-3; D gene ambiguous. CDR3 length: 13 amino acids. The germline V gene has CDR1 SGHAT and CDR2 FQNNGV. Trimming shortened V by 6 bases and J by 7 bases, and 14 bases separated the two germline ends. As DNA, the CDR3 is TGTGCCAGCAGGGCCTCGGGTATGCATACGCAGTATTTT. Protein product: CASRASGMHTQYF.

With regard to this clone: The same CDR3 is also encoded by other DNA sequences in this sample. The CDR3: CSVVQPHSYNEQFF. The CDR3 nucleotides are TGCAGCGTTGTTCAGCCACACTCTTACAATGAGCAGTTCTTC. The chain employs TRBV29-1 and TRBJ2-1; D is uncertain. With 4 bases removed from V and 4 bases from J, the gap between germline ends came to 14 bases. The CDR3 has 14 amino acids. The V gene's germline CDR1 is SQVTM and CDR2 ANQGSEA.